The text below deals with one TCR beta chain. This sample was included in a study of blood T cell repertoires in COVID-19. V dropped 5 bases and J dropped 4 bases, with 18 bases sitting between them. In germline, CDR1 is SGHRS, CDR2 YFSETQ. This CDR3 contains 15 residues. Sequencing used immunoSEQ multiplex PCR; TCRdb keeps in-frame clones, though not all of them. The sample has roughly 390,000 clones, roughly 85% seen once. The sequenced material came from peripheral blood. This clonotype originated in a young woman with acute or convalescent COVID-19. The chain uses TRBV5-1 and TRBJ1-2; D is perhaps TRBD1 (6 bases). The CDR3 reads CASSAQGDNRYGYTF. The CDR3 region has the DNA TGCGCCAGCAGTGCCCAAGGGGACAACCGCTATGGCTACACCTTC. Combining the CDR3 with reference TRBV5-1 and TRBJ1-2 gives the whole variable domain KAGVTQTPRYLIKTRGQQVTLSCSPISGHRSVSWYQQTPGQGLQFLFEYFSETQRNKGNFPGRFSGRQFSNSRSEMNVSTLELGDSALYLCASSAQGDNRYGYTFGSGTRLTVV.